Below are 30 T cell receptor beta chains sequenced from a single sample in a study of shared clonotypes between healthy human individuals. Method: immunoSEQ multiplex PCR; TCRdb's copy keeps in-frame clones and lacks some. The data hold over 850,000 clones, with 75% to 85% observed a single time. Sequencing used memory CD4+ T cells from PBMCs. Subset specified: CD45RA-negative fraction. The source is a man aged 18 to 30 in good health. Some clones in this sample may be carry-over from other donors' samples.

V is TRBV14 and J is TRBJ1-3, with D perhaps TRBD1 (5 bases). V dropped 0 bases and J dropped 8 bases, with 8 bases sitting between them. Germline lookup yields CDR1 SGHDN and CDR2 FVKESK. The CDR3 is made up of 13 amino acids. This chain's CDR3 is CASSQEGVDTIYF. In DNA, the CDR3 is TGTGCCAGCAGCCAAGAAGGGGTGGACACCATATATTTT. Full variable domain (outside the CDR3, taken from reference TRBV14 and TRBJ1-3): EAGVTQFPSHSVIEKGQTVTLRCDPISGHDNLYWYRRVMGKEIKFLLHFVKESKQDESGMPNNRFLAERTGGTYSTLKVQPAELEDSGVYFCASSQEGVDTIYFGEGSWLTVV.

This chain connects TRBV9 to TRBJ2-3; TRBD2 agrees at 8 bases. CDR1 is SGDLS and CDR2 is YYNGEE in the germline V gene. The CDR3 spans 17 residues. Trimming cost V 2 bases and J 4 bases; bases outside gene matches: 12. CDR3 nucleotides: TGTGCCAGCAGCGTCACCCCCAGCGGGAGTCTCCCAGATACGCAGTATTTT. Its protein is CASSVTPSGSLPDTQYF. Full variable domain (remainder filled in from reference TRBV9 and TRBJ2-3): DSGVTQTPKHLITATGQRVTLRCSPRSGDLSVYWYQQSLDQGLQFLIQYYNGEERAKGNILERFSAQQFPDLHSELNLSSLELGDSALYFCASSVTPSGSLPDTQYFGPGTRLTVL.

V and J are TRBV4-1 and TRBJ2-7; D is possibly TRBD1 (6 bases). Germline V gives CDR1 MGHRA, CDR2 YSYEKL. V was cut by 7 bases and J by 2 bases, with 18 bases left in between. This CDR3 has 15 residues. The CDR3 here is CASNSPGTRPYEQYF. The CDR3 nucleotides read TGCGCCAGCAACTCTCCTGGGACACGACCCTACGAGCAGTACTTC.

In nucleotides, the CDR3 is TGTGCCAGTAGTATAGTGACAGATAATGAAAAACTGTTTTTT. It encodes CASSIVTDNEKLFF. The chain has TRBV19 and TRBJ1-4, with D perhaps matching TRBD1 (5 bases). Germline lookup yields CDR1 LNHDA and CDR2 SQIVND (reference sequence). Trimming stripped 1 base from V and 4 bases from J, with 7 bases between. This CDR3 has 14 residues.

This chain uses TRBV18 with TRBJ2-3; no definite D call. Trimming shortened V by 3 bases and J by 2 bases, and 15 bases separated the two germline ends. Looked up from germline, CDR1 is KGHSH and CDR2 is LQKENI. This CDR3 region has 16 residues. DNA of the CDR3: TGTGCCAGCTCACCTTCGGGCCTACCGCCCACAGATACGCAGTATTTT. Protein: CASSPSGLPPTDTQYF.

The rearrangement joins TRBV5-4 to TRBJ2-2, with TRBD2 matching over 13 bases. Germline lookup yields CDR1 SGHNT and CDR2 YYREEE (reference sequence). V trimming: 3 bases; J trimming: 3 bases; junction bases outside the gene matches: 2. The CDR3 covers 16 residues. Here the CDR3 DNA reads TGTGCCAGCAGCTATGGACTAGCGGGAGACACCGGGGAGCTGTTTTTT. Residues: CASSYGLAGDTGELFF.

This chain links TRBV6-5 with TRBJ2-1, with D possibly TRBD2 on 5 matching bases. V lost 2 bases, J lost 6 bases, and 11 bases lay in between. The CDR3 runs to 14 residues. The germline V gene encodes CDR1 MNHEY and CDR2 SVGAGI. CDR3 sequence (DNA): TGTGCCAGCAGTTACAGCGCTAGCAGCAATGAGCAGTTCTTC. This translates into CASSYSASSNEQFF.

The V call is TRBV6-1, the J call TRBJ2-1; D unclear. The V end lost 3 bases, the J end lost 9 bases, and 12 bases lay between the germline ends. CDR1 MNHNS and CDR2 SASEGT come from the germline V gene. The CDR3 contains 13 residues. The CDR3 nucleotides read TGTGCCAGCAGTGACCTCAAAGTAGTTGAGCAGTTCTTC. Translated: CASSDLKVVEQFF.

This chain joins TRBV28 and TRBJ2-2; no clear D gene. Germline V CDR1 and CDR2: MDHEN, SYDVKM. Trimming left V 7 bases short and J 2 bases short, with 11 bases between. This CDR3 has 14 amino acids. This chain's CDR3 is CASTKDGNTGELFF. The CDR3 DNA follows: TGTGCCAGCACCAAAGACGGAAACACCGGGGAGCTGTTTTTT. The whole variable domain, remainder taken from reference TRBV28 and TRBJ2-2, is DVKVTQSSRYLVKRTGEKVFLECVQDMDHENMFWYRQDPGLGLRLIYFSYDVKMKEKGDIPEGYSVSREKKERFSLILESASTNQTSMYLCASTKDGNTGELFFGEGSRLTVL.

This rearrangement joins TRBV6-6 to TRBJ2-7, with D possibly being TRBD1 or TRBD2 (6 bases each). Germline V gene sequence: CDR1 MNHNY, CDR2 SVGAGI (reference sequence). V lost 7 bases, J lost 6 bases, and 22 bases lay in between. The CDR3 is 15 residues long. The DNA of the CDR3 is TGTGCCAGCACTACCGGGTTGGTCGGGGGCGCCGAGCAGTACTTC. Translating it yields CASTTGLVGGAEQYF.

The chain combines TRBV6-1 with TRBJ1-5; D is unclear. This CDR3 has 15 residues. The V gene lost 2 bases and the J gene lost 3 bases, with 11 bases spanning the gap. Germline CDR1 is MNHNS and CDR2 is SASEGT. CDR3: CASSERAVDNQPQHF. For the CDR3, the DNA is TGTGCCAGCAGTGAAAGGGCGGTGGACAATCAGCCCCAGCATTTT.

The V gene is TRBV6-5, the J gene TRBJ1-2; a possible D gene is TRBD1 (5 bases). The V end lost 6 bases, the J end lost 7 bases, and 15 bases lay between the germline ends. Germline V gene data show CDR1 as MNHEY and CDR2 as SVGAGI. This CDR3 has 13 amino acids. The CDR3 nucleotides are TGTGCCAGCAGCCTTATATCAGGGTCTGGCTACACCTTC. It is translated as CASSLISGSGYTF.

This CDR3 reads CASRNREGPYEQYF. The CDR3 bases are TGTGCCAGTAGAAACAGGGAAGGGCCCTACGAGCAGTACTTC. This chain connects TRBV19 to TRBJ2-7, with D maybe TRBD1 (6 bases). V was pared by 6 bases and J by 2 bases, with 14 bases between. This CDR3 region has 14 residues. Germline CDR1 is LNHDA and CDR2 is SQIVND (reference sequence).

This chain uses TRBV19 with TRBJ1-5; 7 nucleotides match TRBD1. The CDR3 runs 14 residues. V shed 7 bases, J shed 2 bases, and the junction held 5 bases outside the gene matches. Germline V CDR1 and CDR2: LNHDA, SQIVND (reference sequence). In DNA, the CDR3 is TGTGCCAGTATGACAGGGATGGGCAATCAGCCCCAGCATTTT. Translation gives CASMTGMGNQPQHF.

CDR3 coding DNA: TGTGCCAGCAGCTCCTGGGCTGCGGGCACAGATACGCAGTATTTT. This gives the protein CASSSWAAGTDTQYF. The rearrangement uses TRBV5-6 and TRBJ2-3; D ambiguous. Trimming removed 3 bases from V and 1 base from J, with 12 bases in between. The germline V gene encodes CDR1 SGHDT and CDR2 YYEEEE. The CDR3 totals 15 residues. Variable domain in full (rest from reference TRBV5-6 and TRBJ2-3): DAGVTQSPTHLIKTRGQQVTLRCSPKSGHDTVSWYQQALGQGPQFIFQYYEEEERQRGNFPDRFSGHQFPNYSSELNVNALLLGDSALYLCASSSWAAGTDTQYFGPGTRLTVL.

About this clone: The same CDR3 is also encoded by other DNA sequences in this sample. The rearrangement joins TRBV10-3 to TRBJ2-7, with 7 bases identical to TRBD1. The V gene's germline CDR1 is ENHRY and CDR2 SYGVKD. The CDR3 has 12 amino acids. The ends lost 9 bases at V and 4 bases at J; junction bases unmatched: 6. This chain's CDR3 is CAISGTVYEQYF. The DNA for the CDR3 is TGTGCCATTTCCGGGACAGTTTACGAGCAGTACTTC.

The V call is TRBV25-1, the J call TRBJ1-4; 8 positions match TRBD1. After removal of 3 bases from V and 7 bases from J, the junction contained 16 bases not matched to a gene. In germline, CDR1 is MGHDK, CDR2 SYGVNS. This CDR3 contains 18 residues. The CDR3 DNA sequence: TGTGCCAGCAGTGATCAATTGATTGGACAGGGTATAACTGAAAAACTGTTTTTT. Protein: CASSDQLIGQGITEKLFF.

A remark on this clone: Other nucleotide sequences from this sample produce the same CDR3. J is TRBJ1-1 and V is TRBV5-1; D gene ambiguous. There are 14 residues in the CDR3. Germline V CDR1 and CDR2: SGHRS, YFSETQ. Trimming cost V 0 bases and J 0 bases, with 6 bases left between them. The DNA of the CDR3 is TGCGCCAGCAGCTTGGACGGACTGAACACTGAAGCTTTCTTT. Its protein product is CASSLDGLNTEAFF.

This chain joins TRBV11-2 and TRBJ2-7, with TRBD1 as a possible D gene (5 bases). The V gene's germline CDR1 is SGHAT and CDR2 FQNNGV. V lost 3 bases and J lost 2, with 5 bases in between. This CDR3 is 12 amino acids long. CDR3 in amino acids: CASSLTAYEQYF. The CDR3 coding sequence is TGTGCCAGCAGCTTGACAGCCTACGAGCAGTACTTC.

The chain links TRBV28 to TRBJ2-1, with TRBD2 identical over 12 bases. The CDR3 contains 16 residues. V was clipped by 4 bases and J by 5 bases; unmatched bases: 6. CDR1 and CDR2 (germline): MDHEN, SYDVKM. CDR3 sequence: CASSSPASGGDNEQFF. Here the CDR3 DNA reads TGTGCCAGCAGTTCCCCCGCTAGCGGGGGGGACAATGAGCAGTTCTTC. The complete variable domain, with remaining parts taken from reference TRBV28 and TRBJ2-1, reads DVKVTQSSRYLVKRTGEKVFLECVQDMDHENMFWYRQDPGLGLRLIYFSYDVKMKEKGDIPEGYSVSREKKERFSLILESASTNQTSMYLCASSSPASGGDNEQFFGPGTRLTVL.

The V call is TRBV7-2, the J call TRBJ1-3; 12 positions agree with TRBD1. The length of the CDR3 is 18 residues. Germline V gene data show CDR1 as SGHTA and CDR2 as FQGNSA. Losses at the gene ends were 10 bases for V and 0 bases for J; bases not matched to a gene: 13. The CDR3 nucleotides are TGTGCCATCCAGCCGGGACAGGGGGCGAGGCCCTCTGGAAACACCATATATTTT. Its protein is CAIQPGQGARPSGNTIYF.

The V call is TRBV2, the J call TRBJ2-7; D perhaps matches TRBD1 (6 bases). V was pared by 3 bases and J by 1 base, with 10 bases between. Germline CDR1 SNHLY, CDR2 FYNNEI. The CDR3 consists of 14 residues. The CDR3 here is CASSDRGVSYEQYF. CDR3 nucleotides: TGTGCCAGCAGTGACAGGGGCGTTTCCTACGAGCAGTACTTC.

This clone was counted a single time. The chain recombines TRBV2 with TRBJ2-5; 7 bases are a match to TRBD1. Trimming took 6 bases from V and 5 from J; bases not matched to a gene: 9. The germline V gene has CDR1 SNHLY and CDR2 FYNNEI. CDR3 length: 14 amino acids. CDR3 sequence reads: CASRGDRVRETQYF. Written as DNA, the CDR3 is TGTGCCAGCAGAGGAGACAGGGTCCGGGAGACCCAGTACTTC.

Notes on this clone: Other DNA sequences in this sample translate to the same CDR3. This rearrangement joins TRBV11-2 to TRBJ2-2; D not certain. CDR3 length: 14 amino acids. V was shortened by 0 bases and J by 5 bases, with 7 bases between the two germline ends. The germline V gene has CDR1 SGHAT and CDR2 FQNNGV. The CDR3 spells CASSLDLITGELFF. The CDR3 region has the DNA TGTGCCAGCAGCTTAGATCTTATAACCGGGGAGCTGTTTTTT.

With respect to this clone: This CDR3 is also generated by other DNA sequences in the sample. The gene calls are TRBV5-1 and TRBJ2-1; D is ambiguous. Trimming took off 0 bases at V and 4 bases at J, with 11 bases between the two ends. The germline V gene has CDR1 SGHRS and CDR2 YFSETQ. The CDR3 consists of 15 residues. The CDR3 spells CASSLVQAVYNEQFF. The CDR3, as DNA: TGCGCCAGCAGCTTGGTTCAGGCTGTTTACAATGAGCAGTTCTTC.

The chain has TRBV28 and TRBJ1-1, with 7 bases identical to TRBD1. This CDR3 is built from 18 residues. Germline V gives CDR1 MDHEN, CDR2 SYDVKM. V was pared by 6 bases and J by 5 bases, with 21 bases of the junction left unmatched. The CDR3 is CASSPFVGDRPRWTEAFF. The DNA for the CDR3 is TGTGCCAGCAGCCCTTTCGTGGGGGACAGACCCAGGTGGACTGAAGCTTTCTTT.

This chain uses TRBV5-1 with TRBJ2-3; 7 bases agree with TRBD1. Unmatched junction bases numbered 7, after V lost 0 bases and J lost 0 bases. Germline V gene data show CDR1 as SGHRS and CDR2 as YFSETQ. This CDR3 has 17 amino acids. CDR3 amino acids: CASSLVAGGASTDTQYF. The CDR3 region has the DNA TGCGCCAGCAGCTTGGTGGCAGGGGGTGCTAGCACAGATACGCAGTATTTT.

J is TRBJ1-2 and V is TRBV6-5; D gene ambiguous. Germline loops: CDR1 MNHEY, CDR2 SVGAGI. V dropped 4 bases and J dropped 5 bases, with 5 bases sitting between them. CDR3 length: 11 amino acids. CDR3 DNA: TGTGCCAGCAGTTCGCAGTATGGCTACACCTTC. It codes for CASSSQYGYTF.

The genes are TRBV29-1 and TRBJ2-5, with a possible D match to TRBD2 (6 bases). CDR1 is SQVTM, CDR2 ANQGSEA, per germline. V was shortened by 3 bases and J by 3 bases, with 11 bases between the two germline ends. The CDR3 contains 13 residues. CDR3 in amino acids: CSVDPGGEETQYF. CDR3 in DNA: TGCAGCGTTGATCCCGGGGGAGAAGAGACCCAGTACTTC. The full variable domain, in which reference TRBV29-1 and TRBJ2-5 provide the parts outside the CDR3, is SAVISQKPSRDICQRGTSLTIQCQVDSQVTMMFWYRQQPGQSLTLIATANQGSEATYESGFVIDKFPISRPNLTFSTLTVSNMSPEDSSIYLCSVDPGGEETQYFGPGTRLLVL.

This clone was observed a handful of times. The CDR3, as DNA: TGTGCCAGCACCTACACAGGGGGCCTCTATGGCTACACCTTC. Encoded protein: CASTYTGGLYGYTF. J is TRBJ1-2 and V is TRBV7-9, with TRBD1 matching 9 bases. The CDR3 covers 14 residues. The trim removed 7 bases at V and 4 bases at J, leaving 7 bases unmatched. CDR1 and CDR2 (germline): SEHNR, FQNEAQ (reference sequence).